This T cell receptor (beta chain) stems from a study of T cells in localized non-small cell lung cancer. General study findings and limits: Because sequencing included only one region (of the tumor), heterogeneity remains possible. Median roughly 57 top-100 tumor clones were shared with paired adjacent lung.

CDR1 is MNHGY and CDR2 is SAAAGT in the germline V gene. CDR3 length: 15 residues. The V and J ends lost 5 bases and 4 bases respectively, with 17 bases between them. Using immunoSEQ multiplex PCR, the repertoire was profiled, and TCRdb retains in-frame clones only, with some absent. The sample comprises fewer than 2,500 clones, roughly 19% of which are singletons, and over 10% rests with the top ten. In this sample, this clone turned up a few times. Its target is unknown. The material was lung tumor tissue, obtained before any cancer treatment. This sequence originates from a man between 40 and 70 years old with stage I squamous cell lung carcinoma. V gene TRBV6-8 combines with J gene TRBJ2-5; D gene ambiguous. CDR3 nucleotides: TGTGCCAGCAGTCGCCCCCGGTACAAGGGAGAGACCCAGTACTTC. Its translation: CASSRPRYKGETQYF.